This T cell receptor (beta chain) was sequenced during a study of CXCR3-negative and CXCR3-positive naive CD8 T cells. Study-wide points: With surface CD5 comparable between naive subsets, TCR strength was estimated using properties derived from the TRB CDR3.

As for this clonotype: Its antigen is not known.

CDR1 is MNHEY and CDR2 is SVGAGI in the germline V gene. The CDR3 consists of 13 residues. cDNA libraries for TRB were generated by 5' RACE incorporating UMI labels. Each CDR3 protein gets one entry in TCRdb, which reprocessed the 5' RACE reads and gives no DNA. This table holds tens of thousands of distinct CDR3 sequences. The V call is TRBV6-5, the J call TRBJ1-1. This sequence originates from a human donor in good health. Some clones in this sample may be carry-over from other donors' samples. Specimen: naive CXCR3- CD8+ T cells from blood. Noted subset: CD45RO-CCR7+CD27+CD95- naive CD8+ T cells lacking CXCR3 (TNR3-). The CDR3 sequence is CASSYYGNTEAFF.